The 18 T cell receptor beta chains below come from one sample, sequenced in a study of T cells in Graves' hyperthyroidism and ophthalmopathy. Researchers took RNA transcripts and amplified the TCR beta CDR3 regions from them. The study used the HTBI primer set for a first-round RT-PCR of the TCR CDR3. TCRdb re-derived calls from the multiplex PCR reads in MiXCR, one entry per CDR3 protein. This sample has hundreds of thousands of distinct CDR3 sequences; about 14% occur once, and the top ten carry 3.5% to 4.5%. The material sequenced was blood. The receptor source for this set is a woman between 35 and 50 years old with Graves' ophthalmopathy.

This clonotype has at least ten counts. This chain uses TRBV28 with TRBJ1-1; tentatively, D is TRBD1 (6 bases). The CDR3 is 13 amino acids. V gave up 4 bases and J gave up 9 bases, with 15 bases separating them. Germline CDR1 and CDR2: MDHEN and SYDVKM. DNA for the CDR3: TGTGCCAGCAGTTCCCCAGGGGCGGTGAAAGCTTTCTTT. Encoded protein: CASSSPGAVKAFF.

This clonotype was seen repeatedly, ten times or more. The rearrangement joins TRBV12-3 or TRBV12-4 to TRBJ2-7; 11 nucleotides align to TRBD2. This CDR3 has 14 amino acids. With 7 bases clipped from V and 5 bases from J, the junction kept 7 bases outside the gene matches. Here the CDR3 DNA reads TGTGCCAGCACTCATAGCGGGAGGGGCGACGAGCAGTACTTC. This codes for CASTHSGRGDEQYF.

This clonotype was observed a handful of times. The J gene is TRBJ1-2, the V gene TRBV28, with a possible D match to TRBD1 (5 bases). V was clipped by 7 bases and J by 3 bases, with 15 bases between them. The CDR3 totals 14 residues. The V gene's germline CDR1 is MDHEN and CDR2 SYDVKM. The CDR3 coding sequence is TGTGCCAGCAAATCAGGGATATCCTACTATGGCTACACCTTC. It translates to CASKSGISYYGYTF.

This clonotype has a handful of counts. The DNA for the CDR3 is TGTGCCAGCAGTGCAGTGACTCTAGCCAAAAACATTCAGTACTTC. It yields the protein CASSAVTLAKNIQYF. This chain links TRBV6-1 with TRBJ2-4; no reliable D call. The CDR3 is 15 residues long. The germline gives CDR1 MNHNS, CDR2 SASEGT. V shed 4 bases and J shed 0 bases, with 10 bases lying between them.

This clonotype was seen many times. V is TRBV12-3 or TRBV12-4 and J is TRBJ1-1; D might be TRBD1 (6 bases). The CDR3 sequence is 13 residues long. V lost 5 bases and J lost 5, with 12 bases in between. The CDR3 loop reads CASSGTLTTEAFF. CDR3 nucleotides: TGTGCCAGCAGTGGGACACTAACAACTGAAGCTTTCTTT.

This chain connects TRBV4-1 to TRBJ1-5; D is possibly TRBD1 (6 bases). Germline lookup yields CDR1 MGHRA and CDR2 YSYEKL. V was pared by 0 bases and J by 6 bases, with 15 bases between. The CDR3 loop spans 16 amino acids. CDR3 in amino acids: CASSQEGNRAGQPQHF. In DNA form, the CDR3 reads TGCGCCAGCAGCCAAGAAGGAAACAGGGCGGGTCAGCCCCAGCATTTT.

At least ten counts were recorded for this clonotype. The V call is TRBV28, the J call TRBJ1-2, with D perhaps matching TRBD1 (6 bases). The CDR3 has 15 amino acids. Germline V gene data show CDR1 as MDHEN and CDR2 as SYDVKM. V lost 1 base to trimming and J lost 5 bases, with 14 bases between them. CDR3 loop: CASSLSGGEGYGYTF. The CDR3 nucleotides read TGTGCCAGCAGTTTATCCGGGGGCGAGGGGTATGGCTACACCTTC.

This clonotype has at least ten counts. This chain links TRBV29-1 with TRBJ2-7, with 12 bases matching TRBD2. This CDR3 is built from 13 residues. Germline CDR1 and CDR2: SQVTM and ANQGSEA. V dropped 5 bases and J dropped 4; count of bases not matched to a gene: 3. The chain's CDR3 is CSVQLAGGYEQYF. The CDR3 coding sequence is TGCAGCGTTCAACTAGCGGGAGGATACGAGCAGTACTTC.

The chain combines TRBV6-1 with TRBJ2-2; no clear D gene. The V end was cut by 2 bases, the J end by 1 base, with 14 bases between. This CDR3 has 17 amino acids. The germline V gene encodes CDR1 MNHNS and CDR2 SASEGT. The CDR3 loop is CASSERSPHWNTGELFF. CDR3 nucleotides: TGTGCCAGCAGTGAAAGGTCACCCCACTGGAACACCGGGGAGCTGTTTTTT.

The sample holds many counts of this clonotype. The rearrangement links TRBV20-1 to TRBJ2-7; D call uncertain. Trimming left V 0 bases short and J 7 bases short, with 13 bases between. The CDR3 is 13 amino acids. Germline CDR1 and CDR2: DFQATT and SNEGSKA (reference sequence). CDR3 nucleotides: TGCAGTGCTAGAGATTCCACAACACGAGAGCAGTACTTC. This gives the protein CSARDSTTREQYF.

This clonotype has ten or more counts. The V gene is TRBV2, the J gene TRBJ2-7; perhaps D is TRBD1 or TRBD2 (5 bases each). V lost 3 bases and J lost 0, with 18 bases in between. This CDR3 is 17 amino acids long. Germline V CDR1 and CDR2: SNHLY, FYNNEI. Here the CDR3 reads CASSEWDQAWHSYEQYF. DNA of the CDR3: TGTGCCAGCAGTGAGTGGGACCAGGCCTGGCACTCCTACGAGCAGTACTTC.

This clonotype has only a few counts. The CDR3 sequence: CASSATEGRAGTGELFF. CDR3 sequence (DNA): TGTGCCAGCAGCGCCACTGAAGGGAGGGCCGGGACCGGGGAGCTGTTTTTT. The chain joins TRBV9 to TRBJ2-2; 7 nucleotides line up with TRBD2. The CDR3 spans 17 residues. V lost 3 bases and J lost 5; bases outside the gene matches: 13. Germline CDR1 is SGDLS and CDR2 is YYNGEE.

This clonotype was counted ten times or more. The rearrangement uses TRBV6-5 and TRBJ2-7; the D gene is possibly TRBD1 (6 bases). There are 15 residues in the CDR3. Germline assignment: CDR1 MNHEY and CDR2 SVGAGI. Trimming removed 8 bases at V and 4 bases at J, with 21 bases between. The CDR3: CASAARQAYLYEQYF. CDR3 nucleotide sequence: TGTGCCAGCGCTGCGAGACAGGCCTACCTGTACGAGCAGTACTTC.

The chain uses TRBV3-1 and TRBJ2-7; weak D call: TRBD2 (5 bases). Germline V lookup: CDR1 LGHDT, CDR2 YNNKEL (reference sequence). The length of the CDR3 is 14 residues. The V end was cut by 0 bases, the J end by 7 bases, with 13 bases between. This CDR3 is CASSQDTAALEQYF. CDR3 nucleotides: TGTGCCAGCAGCCAAGATACAGCGGCCTTAGAGCAGTACTTC.

This clonotype was seen at least ten times. V is TRBV24-1 and J is TRBJ1-5; possible D gene TRBD1, 6 bases. Trimming removed 2 bases from V and 6 bases from J, with 16 bases in between. Germline lookup yields CDR1 KGHDR and CDR2 SFDVKD. CDR3 length equals 16 residues. The CDR3 loop reads CATSDSQGSRVQPQHF. Here the CDR3 DNA reads TGTGCCACCAGTGATTCACAGGGATCTCGGGTTCAGCCCCAGCATTTT.

The chain couples TRBV6-5 to TRBJ2-6; D not resolved. The CDR3 runs 16 residues. Germline CDR1 MNHEY, CDR2 SVGAGI. V shed 0 bases and J shed 1 base, with 7 bases lying between them. The DNA of the CDR3 is TGTGCCAGCAGTTACTCGTATGGTTCTGGGGCCAACGTCCTGACTTTC. Its protein is CASSYSYGSGANVLTF.

Concerning this clonotype itself: Because the CDR3 is missing its conserved closing phenylalanine or tryptophan, this is likely a read error. V is TRBV19 and J is TRBJ2-6; D is tentatively TRBD1 or TRBD2 (6 bases each). CDR1 and CDR2 (germline): LNHDA, SQIVND (reference sequence). This CDR3 has 15 residues. V was cut by 6 bases and J by 3 bases, with 12 bases left in between. The CDR3 region is CASSAGDFGANVLTS. DNA of the CDR3: TGTGCCAGTAGCGCAGGGGACTTTGGGGCCAACGTCCTGACTTCA.

This clonotype was recorded at least ten times. The rearrangement joins TRBV19 to TRBJ1-1, with 10 bases matching TRBD1. Germline-derived CDR1 and CDR2 are LNHDA and SQIVND (reference sequence). The CDR3 extends over 16 amino acids. With V trimmed by 6 bases and J by 0 bases, 7 bases remained unmatched. The CDR3: CASRVSTGGLNTEAFF. The CDR3 DNA follows: TGTGCCAGTAGAGTCTCGACAGGGGGCTTGAACACTGAAGCTTTCTTT.